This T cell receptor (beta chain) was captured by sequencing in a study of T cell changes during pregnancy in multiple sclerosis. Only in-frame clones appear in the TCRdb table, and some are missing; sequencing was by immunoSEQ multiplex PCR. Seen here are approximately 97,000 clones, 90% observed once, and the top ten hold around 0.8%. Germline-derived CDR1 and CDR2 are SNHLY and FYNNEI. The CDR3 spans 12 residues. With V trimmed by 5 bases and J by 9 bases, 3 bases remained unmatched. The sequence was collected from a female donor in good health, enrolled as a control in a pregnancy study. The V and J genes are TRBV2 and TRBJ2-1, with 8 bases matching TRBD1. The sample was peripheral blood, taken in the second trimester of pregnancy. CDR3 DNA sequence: TGTGCCAGCAGTCGGACAGGGAGTGAGCAGTTCTTC. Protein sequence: CASSRTGSEQFF.